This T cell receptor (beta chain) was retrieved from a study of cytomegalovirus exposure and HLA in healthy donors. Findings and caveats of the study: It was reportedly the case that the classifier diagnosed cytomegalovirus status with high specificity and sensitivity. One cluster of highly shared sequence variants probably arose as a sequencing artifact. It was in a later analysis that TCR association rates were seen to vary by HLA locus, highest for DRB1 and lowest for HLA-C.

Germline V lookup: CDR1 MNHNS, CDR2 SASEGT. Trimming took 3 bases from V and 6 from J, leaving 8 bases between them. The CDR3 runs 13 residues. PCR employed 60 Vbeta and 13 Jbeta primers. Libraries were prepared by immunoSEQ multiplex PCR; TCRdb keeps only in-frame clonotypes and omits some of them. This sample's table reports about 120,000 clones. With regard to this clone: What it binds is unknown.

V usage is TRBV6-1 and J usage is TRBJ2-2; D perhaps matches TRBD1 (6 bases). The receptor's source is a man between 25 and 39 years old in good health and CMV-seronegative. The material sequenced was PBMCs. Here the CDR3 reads CASSERTAGELFF. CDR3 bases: TGTGCCAGCAGTGAGAGGACAGCCGGGGAGCTGTTTTTT.